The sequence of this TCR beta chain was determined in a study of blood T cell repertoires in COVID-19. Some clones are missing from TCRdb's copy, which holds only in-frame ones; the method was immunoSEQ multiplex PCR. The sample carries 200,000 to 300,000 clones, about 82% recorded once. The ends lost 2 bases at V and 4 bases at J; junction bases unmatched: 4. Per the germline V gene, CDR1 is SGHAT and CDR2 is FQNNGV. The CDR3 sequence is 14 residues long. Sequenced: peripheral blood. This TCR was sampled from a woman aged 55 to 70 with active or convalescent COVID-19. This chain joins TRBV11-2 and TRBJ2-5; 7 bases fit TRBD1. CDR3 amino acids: CASSLNTGVETQYF. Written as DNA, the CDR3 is TGTGCCAGCAGCTTAAATACAGGGGTAGAGACCCAGTACTTC.